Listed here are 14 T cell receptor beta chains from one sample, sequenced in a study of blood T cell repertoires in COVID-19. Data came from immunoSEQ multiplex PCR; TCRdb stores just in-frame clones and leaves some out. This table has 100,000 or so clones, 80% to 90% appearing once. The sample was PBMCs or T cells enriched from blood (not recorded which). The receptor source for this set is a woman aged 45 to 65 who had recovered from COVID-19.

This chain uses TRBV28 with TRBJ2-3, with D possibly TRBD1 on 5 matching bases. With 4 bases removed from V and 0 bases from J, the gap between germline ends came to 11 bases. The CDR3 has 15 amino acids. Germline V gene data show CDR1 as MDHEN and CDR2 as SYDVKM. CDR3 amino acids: CASSSGQTSTDTQYF. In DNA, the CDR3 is TGTGCCAGCAGTTCCGGACAAACTAGCACAGATACGCAGTATTTT.

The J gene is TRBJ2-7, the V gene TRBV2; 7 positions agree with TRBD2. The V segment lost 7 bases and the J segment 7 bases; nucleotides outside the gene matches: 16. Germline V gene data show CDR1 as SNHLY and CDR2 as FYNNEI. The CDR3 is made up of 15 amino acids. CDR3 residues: CASISSGLHGGEQYF. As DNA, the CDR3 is TGTGCCAGCATCTCATCGGGACTTCACGGGGGGGAGCAGTACTTC.

The CDR3 here is CASSYGSGLGYGYTF. The CDR3 bases are TGTGCCAGCAGCTATGGGTCGGGATTGGGCTATGGCTACACCTTC. The V gene is TRBV28, the J gene TRBJ1-2; the D is unclear. Germline V gene data show CDR1 as MDHEN and CDR2 as SYDVKM. V was pared by 6 bases and J by 4 bases, with 18 bases between. This CDR3 spans 15 amino acids.

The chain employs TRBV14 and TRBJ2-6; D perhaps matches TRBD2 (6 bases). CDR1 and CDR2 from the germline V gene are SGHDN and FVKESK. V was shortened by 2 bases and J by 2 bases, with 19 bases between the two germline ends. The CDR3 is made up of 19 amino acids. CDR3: CASSQQATYSGAGANVLTF. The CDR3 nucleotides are TGTGCCAGCAGCCAACAGGCGACCTACTCGGGAGCTGGGGCCAACGTCCTGACTTTC.

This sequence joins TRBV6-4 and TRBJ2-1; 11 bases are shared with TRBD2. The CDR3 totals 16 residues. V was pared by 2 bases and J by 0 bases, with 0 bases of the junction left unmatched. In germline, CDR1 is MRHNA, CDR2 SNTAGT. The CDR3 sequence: CASSDTSGSSYNEQFF. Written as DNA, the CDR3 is TGTGCCAGCAGTGACACTAGCGGGAGCTCCTACAATGAGCAGTTCTTC.

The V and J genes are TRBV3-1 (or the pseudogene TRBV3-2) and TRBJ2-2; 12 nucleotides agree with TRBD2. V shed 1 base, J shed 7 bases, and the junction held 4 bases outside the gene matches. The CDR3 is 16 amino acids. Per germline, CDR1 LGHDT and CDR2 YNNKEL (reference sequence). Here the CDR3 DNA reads TGTGCCAGCAGCCAAGGACTAGCGGGAGCGGGCGGGGAGCTGTTTTTT. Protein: CASSQGLAGAGGELFF.

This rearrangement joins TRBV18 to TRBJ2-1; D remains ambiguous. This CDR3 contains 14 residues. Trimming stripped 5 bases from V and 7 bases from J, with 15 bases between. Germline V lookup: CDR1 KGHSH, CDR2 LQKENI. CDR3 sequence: CASSSDIIVNEQFF. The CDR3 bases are TGTGCCAGCTCATCCGATATAATAGTTAATGAGCAGTTCTTC.

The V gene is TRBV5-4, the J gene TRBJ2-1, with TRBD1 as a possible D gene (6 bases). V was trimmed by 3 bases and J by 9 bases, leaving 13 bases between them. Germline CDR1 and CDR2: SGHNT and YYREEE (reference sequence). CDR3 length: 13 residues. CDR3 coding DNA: TGTGCCAGCAGCTCTTCTCAACAGGGTGAGCAGTTCTTC. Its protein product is CASSSSQQGEQFF.

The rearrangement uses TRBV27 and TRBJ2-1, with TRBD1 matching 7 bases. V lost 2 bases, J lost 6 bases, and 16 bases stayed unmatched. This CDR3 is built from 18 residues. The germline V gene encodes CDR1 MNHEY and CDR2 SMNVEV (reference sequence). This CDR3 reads CASSLASRGSTIPNEQFF. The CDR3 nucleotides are TGTGCCAGCAGTTTAGCTTCCAGGGGGTCGACCATTCCCAATGAGCAGTTCTTC.

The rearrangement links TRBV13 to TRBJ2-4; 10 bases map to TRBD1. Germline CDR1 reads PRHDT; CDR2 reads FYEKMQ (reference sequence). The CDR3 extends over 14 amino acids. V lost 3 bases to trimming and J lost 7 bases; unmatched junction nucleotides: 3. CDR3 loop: CASSFRTGGNIQYF. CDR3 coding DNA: TGTGCCAGCAGCTTCCGGACAGGGGGGAACATTCAGTACTTC.

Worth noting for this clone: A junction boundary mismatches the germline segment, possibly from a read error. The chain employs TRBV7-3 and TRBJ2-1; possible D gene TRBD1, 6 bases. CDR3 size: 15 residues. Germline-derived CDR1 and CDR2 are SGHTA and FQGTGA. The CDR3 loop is CASSLFGGSHNEQFF. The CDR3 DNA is TGTGCCAGCAGCCTGTTTGGGGGCTCCCACAATGAGCAGTTCTTC.

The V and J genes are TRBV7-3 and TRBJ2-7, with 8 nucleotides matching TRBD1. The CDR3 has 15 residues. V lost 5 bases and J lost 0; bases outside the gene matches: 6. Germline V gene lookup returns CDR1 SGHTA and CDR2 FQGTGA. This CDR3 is CASSLGTGSSYEQYF. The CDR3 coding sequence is TGTGCCAGCAGCCTCGGGACAGGTAGCTCCTACGAGCAGTACTTC.

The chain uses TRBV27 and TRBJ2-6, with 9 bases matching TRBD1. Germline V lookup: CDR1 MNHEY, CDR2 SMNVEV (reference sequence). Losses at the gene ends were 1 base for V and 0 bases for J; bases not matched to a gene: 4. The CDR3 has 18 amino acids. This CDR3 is CASSLLGQGFSGANVLTF. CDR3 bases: TGTGCCAGCAGTTTATTGGGACAGGGTTTCTCTGGGGCCAACGTCCTGACTTTC. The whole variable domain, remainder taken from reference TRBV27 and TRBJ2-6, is EAQVTQNPRYLITVTGKKLTVTCSQNMNHEYMSWYRQDPGLGLRQIYYSMNVEVTDKGDVPEGYKVSRKEKRNFPLILESPSPNQTSLYFCASSLLGQGFSGANVLTFGAGSRLTVL.

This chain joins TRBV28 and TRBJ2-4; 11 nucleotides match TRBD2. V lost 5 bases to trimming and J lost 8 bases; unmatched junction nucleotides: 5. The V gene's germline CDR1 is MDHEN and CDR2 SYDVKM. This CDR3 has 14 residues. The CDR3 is CASSPTSGNYIQYF. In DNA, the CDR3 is TGTGCCAGCAGTCCGACTAGCGGGAATTACATTCAGTACTTC.